This TCR beta chain appears in the sequencing data of a study of chemoradiotherapy in HPV16-positive cancers. The wider study: Functional T-cell assays on a couple of HPV16-positive patients' cells defined candidate HPV-specific clones and common TCR motifs. General study results and limits: Non-HPV-specific T cells did not expand in tumors during treatment, whereas candidate HPV-specific clones and E7-related motifs did. The functional HPV-specific definition rests on just a couple of HPV16-positive patients.

With respect to this clone: Its antigen remains unidentified.

Produced via immunoSEQ multiplex PCR; TCRdb's table is partial and in-frame only. There are about 53,000 clones in the sample; 90% occur only once, and approximately 3.5% lies in the top ten. Germline CDR1 reads SGHAT; CDR2 reads FQNNGV. Trimming cost V 2 bases and J 2 bases; bases outside gene matches: 3. This CDR3 is built from 14 residues. Repeated repertoire sampling spanned the course of chemoradiotherapy. The TCR sequence derives from a human donor with HPV-associated anogenital cancer. The chain employs TRBV11-2 and TRBJ2-7; TRBD1 agrees at 7 bases. The material was blood, obtained from a patient who underwent chemoradiotherapy. The CDR3 DNA reads as TGTGCCAGCAGCTTAAGGGGGCCGCCCTACGAGCAGTACTTC. This encodes CASSLRGPPYEQYF.